This TCR beta chain is drawn from a study of blood T cell repertoires in COVID-19. The wider study: The study drew acute and convalescent COVID-19 samples from the United States, Italy and Spain. Sample material is recorded as cDNA or gDNA derived from T cells, B-cell-depleted T cells, or PBMCs.

In the authors' workflow: Scientists estimated how many nucleated cells there were by amplifying reference gene primers. Profiling relied on immunoSEQ multiplex PCR, and the TCRdb table lists in-frame clones only, not all of them. V and J calls plus clone size are reproduced from that table; the DNA served to infer D and trimming. The sample records about 130,000 clones, approximately 84% being singletons. The CDR3 is made up of 14 amino acids. Trimming took 3 bases from V and 6 from J, leaving 18 bases between them. CDR1 is GTSNPN, CDR2 SVGIG, per germline (reference sequence). The sequenced sample consisted of peripheral blood. V gene TRBV30 combines with J gene TRBJ2-7, with a weak D call TRBD2 (5 bases). The receptor was isolated from a man in his sixties or seventies with acute or convalescent COVID-19. The CDR3 DNA reads as TGTGCCTGGAGATGGGCAAGGGAGTGGGGCGAGCAGTACTTC. This codes for CAWRWAREWGEQYF.